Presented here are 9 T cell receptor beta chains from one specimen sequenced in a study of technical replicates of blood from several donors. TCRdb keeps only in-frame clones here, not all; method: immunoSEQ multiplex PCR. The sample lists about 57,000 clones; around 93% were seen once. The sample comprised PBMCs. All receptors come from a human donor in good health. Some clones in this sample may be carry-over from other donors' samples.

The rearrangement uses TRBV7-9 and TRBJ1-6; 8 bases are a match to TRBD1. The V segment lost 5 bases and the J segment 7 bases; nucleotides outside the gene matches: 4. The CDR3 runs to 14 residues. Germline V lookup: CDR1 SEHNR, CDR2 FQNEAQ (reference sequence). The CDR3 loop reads CASSKRQGNSPLHF. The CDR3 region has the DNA TGTGCCAGCAGCAAACGACAGGGGAATTCACCCCTCCACTTT.

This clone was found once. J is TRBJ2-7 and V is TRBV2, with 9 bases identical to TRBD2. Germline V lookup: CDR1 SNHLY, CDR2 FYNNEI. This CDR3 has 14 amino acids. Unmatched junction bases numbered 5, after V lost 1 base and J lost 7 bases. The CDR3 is CASSEGGGGAEQYF. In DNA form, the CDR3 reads TGTGCCAGCAGTGAAGGAGGCGGGGGGGCTGAGCAGTACTTC.

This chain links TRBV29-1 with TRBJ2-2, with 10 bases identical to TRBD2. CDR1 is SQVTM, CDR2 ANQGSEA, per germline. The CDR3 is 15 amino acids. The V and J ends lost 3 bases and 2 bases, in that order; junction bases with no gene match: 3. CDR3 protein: CSVDPSGSNTGELFF. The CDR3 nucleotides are TGCAGCGTTGACCCTAGCGGGAGTAACACCGGGGAGCTGTTTTTT.

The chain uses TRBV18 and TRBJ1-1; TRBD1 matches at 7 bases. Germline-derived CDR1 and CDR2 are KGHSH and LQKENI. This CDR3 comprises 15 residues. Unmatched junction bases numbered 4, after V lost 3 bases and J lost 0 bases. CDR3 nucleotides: TGTGCCAGCTCACCCCTGGACAGGTTGAACACTGAAGCTTTCTTT. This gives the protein CASSPLDRLNTEAFF.

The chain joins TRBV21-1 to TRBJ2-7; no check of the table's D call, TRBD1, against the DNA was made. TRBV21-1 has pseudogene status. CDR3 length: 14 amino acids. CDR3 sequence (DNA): TGTGCCAGCAGCAAAGAACCAGGGTGGAAAGAGCAGTACTTC. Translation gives CASSKEPGWKEQYF.

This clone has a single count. CDR3: CASSFARIAGRGGEKLFF. DNA for the CDR3: TGTGCCAGCAGCTTTGCGCGGATTGCGGGGAGAGGAGGGGAAAAACTGTTTTTT. The rearrangement joins TRBV5-6 to TRBJ1-4; D not certain. Germline V CDR1 and CDR2: SGHDT, YYEEEE. The V and J ends lost 2 bases and 8 bases respectively, with 25 bases between them. The CDR3 has 18 residues.

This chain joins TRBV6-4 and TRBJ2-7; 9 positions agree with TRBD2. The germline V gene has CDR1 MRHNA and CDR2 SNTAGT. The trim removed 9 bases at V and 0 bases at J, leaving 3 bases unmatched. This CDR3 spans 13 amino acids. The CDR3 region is CARSSGSSYEQYF. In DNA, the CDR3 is TGTGCCAGGAGTAGCGGGAGCTCCTACGAGCAGTACTTC.

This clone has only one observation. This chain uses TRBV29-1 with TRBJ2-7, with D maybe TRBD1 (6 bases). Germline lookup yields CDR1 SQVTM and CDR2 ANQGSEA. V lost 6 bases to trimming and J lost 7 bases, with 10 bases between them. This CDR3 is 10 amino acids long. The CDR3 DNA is TGCAGCGTCGGACAGACTGAGCAGTACTTC. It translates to CSVGQTEQYF.

The CDR3 coding sequence is TGTGCCAGCATCGAGACAGCAAACTCCTACGAGCAGTACTTC. This gives the protein CASIETANSYEQYF. The V and J genes are TRBV2 and TRBJ2-7; TRBD1 might be the D (5 bases). CDR1 is SNHLY, CDR2 FYNNEI, per germline. CDR3 length: 14 amino acids. Deletions cut 7 bases from V and 0 bases from J, with 13 bases between.